This T cell receptor (beta chain) was sequenced for a study of T cells after posttransplantation cyclophosphamide. Profiling relied on immunoSEQ multiplex PCR, and the TCRdb table lists in-frame clones only, not all of them. There are some 40,000 clones in the sample, none observed a single time. This clone was counted many times. The antigen is undetermined. Germline CDR1 reads SQVTM; CDR2 reads ANQGSEA. The V and J ends lost 3 bases and 0 bases respectively, with 5 bases between them. The CDR3 length is 12 residues. Peripheral blood was collected from the related graft donor on the marrow donation day. The study's findings and limits: Recipient CMV seropositivity and CMV reactivation strongly tracked TRB clonality. Blood and skin or GI T cell repertoires showed limited TRB overlap. Donor CD8+ memory clones often dominated recipient blood repertoires at later times.

Sequenced material: PBMCs. The sequence was collected from a man over 45 in good health, CMV-negative, and a related stem cell transplant donor. This chain connects TRBV29-1 to TRBJ1-1; D gene ambiguous. The CDR3: CSVDAVNTEAFF. Written as DNA, the CDR3 is TGCAGCGTTGATGCGGTGAACACTGAAGCTTTCTTT.